This TCR beta chain was found in a study of blood T cell repertoires in COVID-19. For the study at large: Nucleic acid was either cDNA or gDNA, and it came from T cells, B-cell-depleted T cells, or PBMCs.

Clinical history as reported by participants underpinned cohort assignment. CDR3 length equals 15 residues. Germline V gives CDR1 LNHDA, CDR2 SQIVND (reference sequence). V shed 8 bases, J shed 4 bases, and the junction held 11 bases outside the gene matches. This clone has just one count. In the study's own analysis: The authors estimated nucleated cell counts from reference gene primer amplification. Profiled with immunoSEQ multiplex PCR; TCRdb holds only in-frame clones, not every one. The V and J calls and clone size come from that table; D and trimming were worked out from the DNA. Altogether hundreds of thousands of clones are present, around 87% being singletons, with the ten largest covering 1.9%.

V gene TRBV19 combines with J gene TRBJ1-3; 7 bases are a match to TRBD1. The sample taken for sequencing was PBMCs or T cells enriched from blood (not recorded which). The TCR originated in a man aged 35 to 55 in a cohort exposed to, infected with or recovered from COVID-19 (not recorded which). The CDR3 sequence: CASALRGAAGNTIYF. CDR3 sequence (DNA): TGTGCCAGTGCCCTCAGGGGGGCTGCAGGAAACACCATATATTTT.